These T cell receptor beta chains were read from a single sample in a study of blood T cell repertoires in COVID-19. Clones were sequenced by immunoSEQ multiplex PCR, and TCRdb holds only the in-frame ones, with some missing. The profile shows 20,000 to 25,000 clones, about 83% of them singletons. The specimen sequenced was peripheral blood. The receptors derive from a human donor with active COVID-19. The donor label of this sample is uncertain. Each CDR3 is given with its conserved first and last residue. A D gene is named only where the DNA matches it firmly. A clone size is listed for some rows: how often the clone was seen (once, few, many), or a class if it is expanded.

TRBJ2-2	TRBD2	-	TRBV29-1	TGCAGCGTTGGGCTCGGGGGGATTGCCGGGGAGCTGTTTTTT	CSVGLGGIAGELFF
TRBJ1-4	TRBD1	-	TRBV25-1	TGTGCCAGCAGTCAGGACAGGCAGACTAATGAAAAACTGTTTTTT	CASSQDRQTNEKLFF
TRBJ2-3	TRBD2	-	TRBV11-3	TGTGCCAGCAGATTAGGGACTAGCGGGAGGGCAGGAGATACGCAGTATTTT	CASRLGTSGRAGDTQYF
TRBJ1-1	-	once	TRBV5-1	TGCGCCAGCAGCTCTGGACAGCCGAACACTGAAGCTTTCTTT	CASSSGQPNTEAFF
TRBJ2-5	-	-	TRBV2	TGTGCCAGCAAGGGGACATCCCAAGAGACCCAGTACTTC	CASKGTSQETQYF
TRBJ2-3	-	-	TRBV4-2	TGTGCCAGCAGCCAGGGTCTAGCAGATACGCAGTATTTT	CASSQGLADTQYF
TRBJ2-1	TRBD2	-	TRBV11-3	TGTGCCAGCACCCCGGGGCTAGCGGCTTTCAATGAGCAGTTCTTC	CASTPGLAAFNEQFF
TRBJ2-6	TRBD1	-	TRBV7-3	TGTGCCAGCAGCTTAATGGGGGACAGCGATCAACTCTCTGGGGCCAACGTCCTGACTTTC	CASSLMGDSDQLSGANVLTF
TRBJ2-3	-	-	TRBV7-6	TGTGCCAGCAGCGCTGGCCCAACAGGCACAGATACGCAGTATTTT	CASSAGPTGTDTQYF
TRBJ1-2	-	-	TRBV30	TGTGCCTGGTTCGGACAGAACTATGGCTACACCTTC	CAWFGQNYGYTF
TRBJ2-5	TRBD2	-	TRBV6-5	TGTGCCAGCAGGACTAGCAGGGCGGAGACCCAGTACTTC	CASRTSRAETQYF
TRBJ1-4	TRBD1	-	TRBV6-5	TGTGCCAGCAGGACAGGGGGCGAAAAACTGTTTTTT	CASRTGGEKLFF
TRBJ1-2	-	once	TRBV7-3	TGTGCCAGCAGCCCTTCGGGGGTTAGTGGCTATGGCTACACCTTC	CASSPSGVSGYGYTF
TRBJ2-7	-	-	TRBV7-2	TGTGCCAGCAGCCCCTCAATATCGGGGAGCTCCTACGAGCAGTACTTC	CASSPSISGSSYEQYF
TRBJ2-3	-	-	TRBV24-1	TGTGCCACCAGTGAATTGGGGCCGCAGGGCGTCGATACGCAGTATTTT	CATSELGPQGVDTQYF
TRBJ2-5	-	-	TRBV28	TGTGCCAGCAGTTTCCCCGGGGGCCAAGAGACCCAGTACTTC	CASSFPGGQETQYF
TRBJ1-1	TRBD1	-	TRBV2	TGTGCCAGCAGTCCCAACAGGGGGCGCACTGAAGCTTTCTTT	CASSPNRGRTEAFF
TRBJ2-3	TRBD2	-	TRBV19	TGTGCCAGTAGTACGACTAGCGGGAGTAGAGATACGCAGTATTTT	CASSTTSGSRDTQYF
TRBJ1-3	TRBD1	once	TRBV9	TGTGCCAGCAGCGTTGGGACAGGGGTAGGAAACACCATATATTTT	CASSVGTGVGNTIYF
TRBJ1-3	TRBD1	-	TRBV14	TGTGCCAGCAGCTCATGGACAGGGATCGGAAACACCATATATTTT	CASSSWTGIGNTIYF
TRBJ2-1	-	once	TRBV6-1	TGTGCCAGCAGTGGGGCGGGTTCCGCCCTACCCAATGAGCAGTTCTTC	CASSGAGSALPNEQFF
TRBJ1-2	-	-	TRBV19	TGTGCCAGTAGTTCGGGGGTTCGGAAAAACTATGGCTACACCTTC	CASSSGVRKNYGYTF
TRBJ2-1	-	-	TRBV6-5	TGTGCCAGCAGATCGACAGAAAGCTCCTACAATGAGCAGTTCTTC	CASRSTESSYNEQFF
TRBJ2-7	-	-	TRBV15	TGTGCCACCAGGTACGATACCCTCAGCTCCTACGAGCAGTACTTC	CATRYDTLSSYEQYF
TRBJ1-1	-	-	TRBV3-1/TRBV3-2	TGTGCCAGCAGCCAAGCATGGGCCCAGGGGTCAACTGAAGCTTTCTTT	CASSQAWAQGSTEAFF
TRBJ2-7	-	-	TRBV19	TGTGCCAGTAGCCTCCAGGGCAGGTCGGGCTACGAGCAGTACTTC	CASSLQGRSGYEQYF
TRBJ2-3	TRBD2	-	TRBV29-1	TGCAGCGTTGAAGGGTACGGCGGGAGACCCACAGATACGCAGTATTTT	CSVEGYGGRPTDTQYF
TRBJ2-7	-	-	TRBV28	TGTGCCACCCACCTGACAGGCTCCTACGAGCAGTACTTC	CATHLTGSYEQYF
TRBJ2-1	TRBD2	-	TRBV28	TGTGCCAGCAGTACTAGCGGGAGCGTCGGTGGATCCTACAATGAGCAGTTCTTC	CASSTSGSVGGSYNEQFF
TRBJ1-4	-	-	TRBV28	TGTGCCAGCAGTTTGTCAGATAATGAAAAACTGTTTTTT	CASSLSDNEKLFF
TRBJ2-1	TRBD2	-	TRBV27	TGTGCCAGCAGTAAAGGGCTAGCGGGGGGGAATGAGCAGTTCTTC	CASSKGLAGGNEQFF
TRBJ2-7	TRBD2	few	TRBV5-1	TGCGCCAGCAGCTCTGGGAGGACTAGCGCTTACGAGCAGTACTTC	CASSSGRTSAYEQYF
TRBJ2-3	-	-	TRBV19	TGTGCCAGTAGTCCGGGGAGAACTAGCACAGATACGCAGTATTTT	CASSPGRTSTDTQYF
TRBJ2-3	-	-	TRBV29-1	TGCAGCGTTGTCCAAGACTTCTTTAGCACAGATACGCAGTATTTT	CSVVQDFFSTDTQYF
TRBJ1-5	-	-	TRBV5-1	TGCGCCAGCAGCTTGGAAAGGGGATCGTCGAATCAGCCCCAGCATTTT	CASSLERGSSNQPQHF
TRBJ1-6	-	-	TRBV12-5	TGTGCTAGTGGTTTGCGTCCCGGGAAATCCTATAATTCACCCCTCCACTTT	CASGLRPGKSYNSPLHF
TRBJ2-2	TRBD1	-	TRBV15	TGTGCCACCAGCACCGACAGGGCAAATCTCATCGGGGAGCTGTTTTTT	CATSTDRANLIGELFF
TRBJ2-5	TRBD2	-	TRBV4-2	TGTGCCAGCAGCCAAGGTGGGCGGGGGGGGCAAGAGACCCAGTACTTC	CASSQGGRGGQETQYF
TRBJ2-7	TRBD2	-	TRBV28	TGTGCCAGCAGTTTATGGAGCGGGACTGTCTACGAGCAGTACTTC	CASSLWSGTVYEQYF
TRBJ1-2	-	-	TRBV5-5	TGTGCCAGCAGCTACGACGGGGACTATGGCTACACCTTC	CASSYDGDYGYTF
TRBJ2-3	TRBD2	-	TRBV6-5	TGTGCCAGCAGTACCCTAGCGGGGGAACATACGCAGTATTTT	CASSTLAGEHTQYF
TRBJ2-1	-	-	TRBV29-1	TGCAGCGCAACCAGGGCAGGGTATCCGGAGAATGAGCAGTTCTTC	CSATRAGYPENEQFF
TRBJ2-3	TRBD1	-	TRBV10-3	TGTGCCATTGGGACAGGGAGCACAGATACGCAGTATTTT	CAIGTGSTDTQYF
TRBJ1-5	-	-	TRBV6-5	TGTGCCAGCAGCGACAGGTGGGGCAATCAGCCCCAGCATTTT	CASSDRWGNQPQHF
TRBJ2-1	TRBD2	once	TRBV18	TGTGCCAGCTCACCACGGGGGGGAGGCAATGAGCAGTTCTTC	CASSPRGGGNEQFF
TRBJ2-7	TRBD2	-	TRBV28	TGTGCCAGCAGTTTTGGGACTAGCGGCTACGAGCAGTACTTC	CASSFGTSGYEQYF
TRBJ2-7	-	-	TRBV29-1	TGCAGCGTAGAGTCGCAGGGGAGGGTCCACGAGCAGTACTTC	CSVESQGRVHEQYF
TRBJ2-2	TRBD1	-	TRBV4-3	TGCGCCAGCAGCCAGGGGACAGGGACCGGGGAGCTGTTTTTT	CASSQGTGTGELFF